This T cell receptor (beta chain) was identified during a study of blood T cell repertoires in COVID-19. V gave up 6 bases and J gave up 6 bases; unmatched junction bases: 2. The CDR3 has 12 amino acids. CDR1 and CDR2 (germline): SQVTM, ANQGSEA. The protocol was immunoSEQ multiplex PCR, while the TCRdb copy is restricted to in-frame clones and leaves out a portion. The table lists over 140,000 clones, 77% of them singletons. This TCR was sampled from a woman aged 50 to 60 with active or convalescent COVID-19. The specimen was peripheral blood. This chain uses TRBV29-1 with TRBJ2-1; 10 bases align to TRBD2. CDR3 loop: CSVSSGGNEQFF. The CDR3 DNA reads TGCAGCGTCTCTAGCGGGGGCAATGAGCAGTTCTTC.